Listed below are T cell receptor beta chains from one sample, sequenced in a study of cytomegalovirus exposure and HLA in healthy donors. The repertoire was sequenced with immunoSEQ multiplex PCR; TCRdb's copy has only in-frame clones and lacks some. The top ten hold around 2% of the sample, which has some 130,000 clones, approximately 80% seen once. The sample was PBMCs. Receptors were obtained from a young man in good health and CMV-seronegative. Each CDR3 is given with its conserved first and last residue. The D gene is left open where the match is weak. Only part of the rows carry a size: once, few, many, or a class if the clone is expanded.

TRBJ2-7	-	13	-	TRBV4-2	CASSQELLYEQYF	TGTGCCAGCAGCCAAGAACTGCTCTACGAGCAGTACTTC
TRBJ2-1	-	15	-	TRBV9	CASSASGTAYNEQFF	TGTGCCAGCAGCGCCTCGGGAACAGCCTACAATGAGCAGTTCTTC
TRBJ1-4	-	17	TRBD1	TRBV2	CASSEPNEGAVNEKLFF	TGTGCCAGCAGTGAACCGAACGAGGGGGCGGTTAATGAAAAACTGTTTTTT
TRBJ1-1	-	15	TRBD1	TRBV2	CASSDTGGLDTEAFF	TGTGCCAGCAGTGACACAGGGGGCTTGGACACTGAAGCTTTCTTT
TRBJ2-7	-	14	TRBD1	TRBV5-1	CASSGGQGTDEQYF	TGCGCCAGCAGCGGAGGACAGGGTACCGACGAGCAGTACTTC
TRBJ1-5	-	15	TRBD1	TRBV2	CATVPAGGEGQPQHF	TGTGCCACCGTCCCGGCAGGGGGCGAGGGTCAGCCCCAGCATTTT
TRBJ2-7	-	16	-	TRBV25-1	CASSAPVGTPPREQYF	TGTGCCAGCAGTGCACCCGTGGGGACACCCCCTAGGGAGCAGTACTTC
TRBJ2-3	-	15	TRBD1	TRBV11-2	CASSQQGVKTDTQYF	TGTGCCAGCAGCCAACAGGGGGTGAAAACAGATACGCAGTATTTT
TRBJ1-2	-	13	TRBD1	TRBV19	CASSTTGNYGYTF	TGTGCCAGTAGTACGACAGGGAACTATGGCTACACCTTC
TRBJ2-1	-	12	TRBD1	TRBV11-2	CASSSDRVEQFF	TGTGCCAGCAGCTCAGACAGGGTTGAGCAGTTCTTC
TRBJ2-3	-	13	-	TRBV4-1	CASSQDIRDTQYF	TGCGCCAGCAGCCAAGATATCAGGGATACGCAGTATTTT
TRBJ1-2	-	17	-	TRBV18	CASSPYMPPTQDYGYTF	TGTGCCAGCTCACCATATATGCCACCAACTCAGGACTATGGCTACACCTTC
TRBJ2-7	-	16	TRBD2	TRBV6-6	CASSYVGTSGTYEQYF	TGTGCCAGCAGTTACGTGGGGACTAGCGGCACCTACGAGCAGTACTTC
TRBJ2-1	-	15	-	TRBV4-1	CASSQQTQDYNEQFF	TGCGCCAGCAGCCAACAAACACAGGATTACAATGAGCAGTTCTTC
TRBJ2-1	-	15	-	TRBV5-5	CASSLEAGSYNEQFF	TGTGCCAGCAGCTTGGAAGCAGGGTCCTACAATGAGCAGTTCTTC
TRBJ2-7	-	15	TRBD2	TRBV19	CASSMWGGLGYEQYF	TGTGCCAGTAGTATGTGGGGGGGATTGGGCTACGAGCAGTACTTC
TRBJ2-5	-	14	-	TRBV5-4	CASTDLIGPETQYF	TGTGCCAGCACCGACTTGATCGGTCCAGAGACCCAGTACTTC
TRBJ2-5	-	16	TRBD2	TRBV4-1	CASSQGLAGGEETQYF	TGCGCCAGCAGCCAAGGTCTAGCGGGAGGGGAAGAGACCCAGTACTTC
TRBJ1-2	-	12	-	TRBV30	CAWSGQIYGYTF	TGTGCCTGGAGCGGACAGATCTATGGCTACACCTTC
TRBJ1-5	-	15	-	TRBV19	CASSLGGQPNQPQHF	TGTGCCAGTAGCCTTGGAGGACAGCCCAATCAGCCCCAGCATTTT
TRBJ2-5	once	11	-	TRBV2	CASSLEETQYF	TGTGCCAGCAGCCTAGAAGAGACCCAGTACTTC
TRBJ1-1	few	14	-	TRBV6-1	CASTGGSGNTEAFF	TGTGCCAGTACGGGGGGGTCGGGGAACACTGAAGCTTTCTTT
TRBJ2-2	once	17	TRBD2	TRBV7-9	CASSLGSAGGPTGELFF	TGTGCCAGCAGCTTAGGGTCAGCGGGAGGGCCGACGGGGGAGCTGTTTTTT
TRBJ2-1	-	15	TRBD2	TRBV9	CASSPGTSGYNEQFF	TGTGCCAGCAGCCCCGGGACTAGCGGCTACAATGAGCAGTTCTTC
TRBJ2-2	-	16	-	TRBV5-4	CASSFTGGRTGGELFF	TGTGCCAGCAGCTTCACGGGTGGGAGGACGGGCGGGGAGCTGTTTTTT
TRBJ2-7	once	15	-	TRBV5-4	CASSLGQASSYEQYF	TGTGCCAGCAGCTTGGGACAGGCCAGCTCCTACGAGCAGTACTTC
TRBJ1-4	few	15	-	TRBV6-5	CASSYGGDRGEKLFF	TGTGCCAGCAGTTACGGAGGGGACCGGGGGGAAAAACTGTTTTTT
TRBJ1-2	-	13	-	TRBV6-5	CASSYLGGSGHTF	TGTGCCAGCAGTTACTTGGGGGGAAGTGGCCACACCTTC
TRBJ1-2	-	13	TRBD1	TRBV11-2	CASRPQGNYGYTF	TGTGCCAGCAGACCACAGGGGAACTATGGCTACACCTTC